This TCR beta chain was recovered during a study of blood T cell repertoires in COVID-19. V was trimmed by 1 base and J by 3 bases, leaving 15 bases between them. The CDR3 loop spans 17 amino acids. Germline V lookup: CDR1 LNHDA, CDR2 SQIVND (reference sequence). Using immunoSEQ multiplex PCR, the repertoire was profiled, and TCRdb retains in-frame clones only, with some absent. The sample lists about 200,000 clones; around 85% were seen once. Sequencing used peripheral blood. The rearrangement links TRBV19 to TRBJ2-2; D is possibly TRBD2 (5 bases). The receptor's source is a man aged 45-65 years who had recovered from COVID-19. The CDR3 DNA follows: TGTGCCAGTAGTATAGGGACTTATGAGGGAGACACCGGGGAGCTGTTTTTT. Residues: CASSIGTYEGDTGELFF. Using reference TRBV19 and TRBJ2-2 for the parts outside the CDR3, the full variable domain is DGGITQSPKYLFRKEGQNVTLSCEQNLNHDAMYWYRQDPGQGLRLIYYSQIVNDFQKGDIAEGYSVSREKKESFPLTVTSAQKNPTAFYLCASSIGTYEGDTGELFFGEGSRLTVL.